This T cell receptor (beta chain) came from a study of T cells in Graves' hyperthyroidism and ophthalmopathy. The count of this clonotype is one. Regions amplified from RNA transcripts were the TCR beta CDR3 regions. Primed by the HTBI set, a first-round RT-PCR was run on the TCR CDR3. TCRdb analysed the multiplex PCR reads with MiXCR anew, one entry per CDR3 protein. The sample consists of fewer than 400,000 distinct CDR3 sequences, about 14% of them appearing once. The ends lost 1 base at V and 2 bases at J; junction bases unmatched: 6. The germline CDR1 and CDR2 sequences are SGHRS and YFSETQ. The CDR3 runs 16 residues.

The receptor was isolated from a man aged 50-60 years with Graves' ophthalmopathy. V usage is TRBV5-1 and J usage is TRBJ2-7; 10 positions agree with TRBD2. The sequencing sample was made of blood. CDR3 sequence (DNA): TGCGCCAGCAGCTTGTTTCTAGCGGGAGCGACCTACGAGCAGTACTTC. It translates to CASSLFLAGATYEQYF.